This T cell receptor (beta chain) was captured by sequencing in a study of shared clonotypes between healthy human individuals. The CDR3 covers 15 residues. Germline V gives CDR1 SGHNT, CDR2 YENEEA. Trimming took 5 bases from V and 2 from J, leaving 14 bases between them. Recent acute infections and vaccinations were absent in the healthy HIV-negative adult donors. The investigators split CD4+ cells into a CD45RA+ naive subset and a CD45RA-negative memory subset. Execution of the assay was at deep level. TCRdb's copy holds only in-frame clones and misses some; the assay was immunoSEQ multiplex PCR. The sample consists of about 710,000 clones, about three quarters of them appearing once.

Material: memory CD4+ T cells sorted from blood. Subset: CD45RA-negative fraction. This rearrangement joins TRBV11-3 to TRBJ2-3; possible D gene TRBD2, 6 bases. The clonotype originates from a woman aged 25 to 39 in good health. The CDR3 coding sequence is TGTGCCAGCAGCCGCGGGACTGCTCACACAGATACGCAGTATTTT. Protein product: CASSRGTAHTDTQYF.